The 6 T cell receptor beta chains below come from one sample, sequenced in a study of blood T cell repertoires in COVID-19. Sequencing was performed with immunoSEQ multiplex PCR; in TCRdb, only in-frame clones are kept and a portion is missing. This table has some 380,000 clones, over 65% appearing once. The sample taken for sequencing was peripheral blood. The receptors stem from a human donor with acute or convalescent COVID-19. The donor label of this sample is uncertain.

The chain recombines TRBV19 with TRBJ1-3; no reliable D call. The CDR3 covers 15 residues. In germline, CDR1 is LNHDA, CDR2 SQIVND (reference sequence). V was pared by 5 bases and J by 0 bases, with 11 bases between. The chain's CDR3 is CASSPQAISGNTIYF. The DNA of the CDR3 is TGTGCCAGTAGTCCGCAGGCTATCTCTGGAAACACCATATATTTT.

The chain is built from TRBV5-5 and TRBJ2-5; 8 bases are shared with TRBD1. Trimming removed 0 bases from V and 1 base from J; junction bases left unmatched: 8. The CDR3 loop spans 17 amino acids. Germline lookup yields CDR1 SGHKS and CDR2 YYEKEE (reference sequence). CDR3 nucleotides: TGTGCCAGCAGCTTGGACAGGGGGATTCGCTTCCAAGAGACCCAGTACTTC. This encodes CASSLDRGIRFQETQYF. The full variable domain, with the rest looked up from reference TRBV5-5 and TRBJ2-5, is DAGVTQSPTHLIKTRGQQVTLRCSPISGHKSVSWYQQVLGQGPQFIFQYYEKEERGRGNFPDRFSARQFPNYSSELNVNALLLGDSALYLCASSLDRGIRFQETQYFGPGTRLLVL.

The chain recombines TRBV27 with TRBJ1-3; D is perhaps TRBD1 (5 bases). V was shortened by 4 bases and J by 0 bases, with 16 bases between the two germline ends. The CDR3 is 17 amino acids. Germline CDR1 reads MNHEY; CDR2 reads SMNVEV (reference sequence). CDR3 amino acids: CASSSQFGGGSGNTIYF. The CDR3 DNA reads as TGTGCCAGCAGTTCCCAGTTCGGGGGGGGCTCTGGAAACACCATATATTTT.

This chain joins TRBV7-7 and TRBJ2-1; 7 bases fit TRBD1. CDR3 length: 15 amino acids. Per the germline V gene, CDR1 is SSHAT and CDR2 is FNYEAQ (reference sequence). The V gene end was trimmed by 5 bases and the J gene end by 5 bases; junction bases not matched to a gene: 9. CDR3 sequence (DNA): TGTGCCAGCAGCATTCGGGACAGTCTAAACAATGAGCAGTTCTTC. It yields the protein CASSIRDSLNNEQFF.

The rearrangement joins TRBV6-2 or TRBV6-3 to TRBJ1-2; tentative D call: TRBD1 (5 bases). CDR3 size: 15 residues. In germline, CDR1 is MNHEY, CDR2 SVGEGT. Trimming stripped 5 bases from V and 11 bases from J, with 24 bases between. The CDR3 DNA is TGTGCCAGCAGTACCAATTTCGGGACTCTGTCTCCATACACCTTC. Translated, it gives CASSTNFGTLSPYTF.

The chain uses TRBV24-1 and TRBJ2-7, with 7 bases that match TRBD2. Per germline, CDR1 KGHDR and CDR2 SFDVKD. The V segment lost 5 bases and the J segment 2 bases; nucleotides outside the gene matches: 8. The CDR3 runs to 15 residues. This chain's CDR3 is CATSGGGDPTYEQYF. The CDR3, as DNA: TGTGCCACCAGTGGGGGAGGGGATCCAACCTACGAGCAGTACTTC.